This TCR beta chain originates from a study of cytomegalovirus exposure and HLA in healthy donors. Trimming stripped 4 bases from V and 6 bases from J, with 17 bases between. This CDR3 contains 14 residues. Germline loops: CDR1 SGHRS, CDR2 YFSETQ. The PCR ran on 60 Vbeta and 13 Jbeta primers. The repertoire was sequenced with immunoSEQ multiplex PCR; TCRdb's copy has only in-frame clones and lacks some. Of around 95,000 clones detected, approximately 79% appear once; the ten largest clones hold approximately 1.8%. Sequenced input: PBMCs. J is TRBJ2-7 and V is TRBV5-1; D might be TRBD2 (5 bases). This receptor was taken from a male donor in good health and CMV-seronegative. The DNA of the CDR3 is TGCGCCAGCAGCGTCCTCGGGGTCGAGGGCGAGCAGTACTTC. This sequence encodes CASSVLGVEGEQYF.